These T cell receptor beta chains were read from a single sample in a study of CD8 T cells in Susac syndrome. TCRdb re-analysed the immunoSEQ multiplex PCR reads in MiXCR, keeping a single row per CDR3 protein. This sample yields some 190,000 distinct CDR3 sequences, of which 85% to 95% are seen a single time; 0.15% belongs to the top ten. Material for sequencing was CD4+ T cells from PBMCs. The receptors were gathered from a human donor with Susac syndrome. Both conserved end residues are part of each CDR3. The D gene is left open where the match is weak. Only some rows state a clone size, as once, few, many or a class for expanded clones.

>TRBD1|TRBJ1-6|NA|TRBV4-2
TGTGCCAGCAGCCACCCTGGGACAGGTCTCGGGGACTATAATTCACCCCTCCACTTT
CASSHPGTGLGDYNSPLHF
>NA|TRBJ2-4|few|TRBV20-1
TGCAGTGCCGCGGGACCGAATTTCATTCAGTACTTC
CSAAGPNFIQYF
>NA|TRBJ2-3|NA|TRBV10-3
TGTGCCATCAGTGAATTCACAGATACGCAGTATTTT
CAISEFTDTQYF
>NA|TRBJ1-4|NA|TRBV7-9
TGTGCCAGCAGCTTAGTCGGGGGGCCACATGGGGAAAAACTGTTTTTT
CASSLVGGPHGEKLFF
>NA|TRBJ2-1|NA|TRBV7-2
TGTGCCAGCAGCTTAACCCGGAGCTACAATGAGCAGTTCTTC
CASSLTRSYNEQFF
>NA|TRBJ2-7|NA|TRBV7-9
TGTGCCAGCAGCTTAGGTCCGGGAACTCCCTACGAGCAGTACTTC
CASSLGPGTPYEQYF
>NA|TRBJ2-1|NA|TRBV19
TGTGCCAGTACCGAGCGAGGGGGTGCGAATGAGCAGTTCTTC
CASTERGGANEQFF
>NA|TRBJ1-1|NA|TRBV9
TGTGCCAGCAGCGTAATACAGGGCACTGAAGCTTTCTTT
CASSVIQGTEAFF
>TRBD1|TRBJ2-7|NA|TRBV30
TGTGCCTGGGGGGGGACAGGGACGTTCTACGAGCAGTACTTC
CAWGGTGTFYEQYF
>TRBD2|TRBJ2-5|NA|TRBV6-2/TRBV6-3
TGTGCCAGCAGTTACGGGGGGACTACGGTGGAGACCCAGTACTTC
CASSYGGTTVETQYF
>NA|TRBJ1-1|once|TRBV7-2
TGTGCCAGCAGCTTAGACGCAGGGGTGAACACTGAAGCTTTCTTT
CASSLDAGVNTEAFF
>NA|TRBJ2-5|NA|TRBV20-1
TGCAGTGCTCAAGGAGGGGAAGAGACCCAGTACTTC
CSAQGGEETQYF
>TRBD1|TRBJ1-2|NA|TRBV7-8
TGTGCCAGCAGCTTAGTAGATCAGGGGGCGGTTGGCTACACCTTC
CASSLVDQGAVGYTF
>TRBD1|TRBJ1-1|NA|TRBV5-1
TGCGCCAGCAGCGCACAGGGGGGCACTGAAGCTTTCTTT
CASSAQGGTEAFF